These T cell receptor beta chains were read from a single sample in a study of beta chain features in type 1 diabetes. Clones were read by immunoSEQ multiplex PCR, and TCRdb kept only the in-frame ones, dropping some. The table records around 250,000 clones, around 15% of them present only once. Material: naive CD4+ T cells from blood. Receptor source: a man aged 25-45 years with type 1 diabetes. Each CDR3 is given with its conserved first and last residue. A D gene is named only where the DNA matches it firmly. Size tells how often a clone was seen (once, few, many) or the class of an expanded clone, and some rows leave it out.

D	size	V	J	DNA	CDR3
TRBD1	-	TRBV5-4	TRBJ1-1	TGTGCCAGCAGCGCAAACAGGGGGGCGAACACTGAAGCTTTCTTT	CASSANRGANTEAFF
TRBD2	-	TRBV2	TRBJ2-7	TGTGCCACTTCCCCTAGCGGGAGGGTTTACGAGCAGTACTTC	CATSPSGRVYEQYF
-	-	TRBV29-1	TRBJ1-5	TGCAGCGTTGGGGAGAACTATAGCAATCAGCCCCAGCATTTT	CSVGENYSNQPQHF
-	-	TRBV7-8	TRBJ2-5	TGTGCCAGCAGCTTACAGGAGACCCAGTACTTC	CASSLQETQYF
-	few	TRBV7-9	TRBJ2-3	TGTGCCAGCAGCTCAGGGGCGTCATACACAGATACGCAGTATTTT	CASSSGASYTDTQYF
-	-	TRBV19	TRBJ1-1	TGTGCCAGTCGGGGGGCGGGAGGCACTGAAGCTTTCTTT	CASRGAGGTEAFF
TRBD2	few	TRBV6-1	TRBJ2-7	TGTGCCAGCAGTGAAGCGGCTAGCGGGAGTTACGAGCAGTACTTC	CASSEAASGSYEQYF
-	few	TRBV6-5	TRBJ1-5	TGTGCCAGCAGGAGGGCATACGGTAATCAGCCCCAGCATTTT	CASRRAYGNQPQHF
-	-	TRBV5-1	TRBJ1-1	TGCGCCAGCAGCTTAACACTAACAGGGAGCACTGAAGCTTTCTTT	CASSLTLTGSTEAFF
-	few	TRBV30	TRBJ2-7	TGTGCCTGGAGTAACTTCTACGAGCAGTACTTC	CAWSNFYEQYF
-	few	TRBV30	TRBJ1-5	TGTGCCTGGAGTGCTCCCGGGAATCAGCCCCAGCATTTT	CAWSAPGNQPQHF
TRBD2	few	TRBV11-2	TRBJ2-1	TGTGCCAGCAGGACTAGCGGATACTACAATGAGCAGTTCTTC	CASRTSGYYNEQFF
-	-	TRBV29-1	TRBJ1-1	TGCAGCGTTGAAAGGACTGGGAACACTGAAGCTTTCTTT	CSVERTGNTEAFF
TRBD2	-	TRBV9	TRBJ2-5	TGTGCCAGCAGCGTCCGACCTCCCGGGACTAGCGGGAGGGCCGGGGAGACCCAGTACTTC	CASSVRPPGTSGRAGETQYF
TRBD2	-	TRBV9	TRBJ2-3	TGTGCCAGCAGCGTAGCGGCTAGCGGGAGCGGCACAGATACGCAGTATTTT	CASSVAASGSGTDTQYF
TRBD2	-	TRBV5-1	TRBJ2-1	TGCGCCAGCAGCTTGGCAGGGACTAGCGGGAGAGAGCAGTTCTTC	CASSLAGTSGREQFF
TRBD2	few	TRBV30	TRBJ2-5	TGTGCCTGGGGCCCGGGACTAGAAGAGACCCAGTACTTC	CAWGPGLEETQYF
-	many	TRBV29-1	TRBJ1-5	TGCAGCGTTCGGGCGGGCGATGGCAATCAGCCCCAGCATTTT	CSVRAGDGNQPQHF
-	few	TRBV30	TRBJ1-5	TGTGCCTGGAGTGCCAGCACAGGGAATCAGCCCCAGCATTTT	CAWSASTGNQPQHF
TRBD2	-	TRBV7-9	TRBJ2-7	TGTGCCAGCAGCTCGCTAGCGGGGGCCTACGAGCAGTACTTC	CASSSLAGAYEQYF
TRBD1	-	TRBV5-4	TRBJ2-6	TGTGCCAGCAGCCCCCCGGGACAGGACGACTTTGGGGCCAACGTCCTGACTTTC	CASSPPGQDDFGANVLTF
TRBD2	few	TRBV6-6	TRBJ2-1	TGTGCCAGATTGGGACTAGCGGAACCAAATGAGCAGTTCTTC	CARLGLAEPNEQFF
-	-	TRBV2	TRBJ2-7	TGTGCCAGCAGTGATTCTGGGAGGTGGTTGGGCTTC	CASSDSGRWLGF
-	-	TRBV11-1	TRBJ2-3	TGTGCCAGCAGCTTAAGAACGCGACAGGTGGGCACAGATACGCAGTATTTT	CASSLRTRQVGTDTQYF
-	-	TRBV6-6	TRBJ1-2	TGTGCCAGCAGTTCCCCCACAGGAGTTCCTAACTATGGCTACACCTTC	CASSSPTGVPNYGYTF
-	few	TRBV7-9	TRBJ2-7	TGTGCCAGCACCCTAACGGGCGCGGGTTCCTACGAGCAGTACTTC	CASTLTGAGSYEQYF
-	-	TRBV28	TRBJ2-7	TGTGCCAGCAGTCATCAAGGATCCCCCTGGAGCGAGCAGTACTTC	CASSHQGSPWSEQYF
TRBD2	-	TRBV7-3	TRBJ2-1	TGTGCCAGCAGCTCTGGGACTAGCGGGAGCCATGAGCAGTTCTTC	CASSSGTSGSHEQFF
-	-	TRBV5-1	TRBJ2-5	TGCGCCAGCAGCTTGGGAGTCGGGTGGGCCCAGTACTTC	CASSLGVGWAQYF
-	-	TRBV11-2	TRBJ1-1	TGTGCCAGCAGCCTATTAGTGAACGGGGGAGAGGTCGGTGAAGCTTTCTTT	CASSLLVNGGEVGEAFF
-	-	TRBV18	TRBJ1-5	TGTGCCAGCTCACCCGCGGGGGATCAGCCCCAGCATTTT	CASSPAGDQPQHF
-	-	TRBV7-9	TRBJ2-1	TGTGCCAGCAGCGGCCACAGTCGCGCCTACAATGAGCAGTTCTTC	CASSGHSRAYNEQFF
TRBD1	once	TRBV7-2	TRBJ2-1	TGTGCCAGCAGCAGACAGGGAAGCTCCTACAATGAGCAGTTCTTC	CASSRQGSSYNEQFF
TRBD2	-	TRBV7-2	TRBJ2-7	TGTGCCAGCAGCTTAGTACCTAGCGGGAGGAACGAGCAGTACTTC	CASSLVPSGRNEQYF
-	-	TRBV19	TRBJ1-1	TGTGCCAGTAGTATGCGGGATTATGATTCTGAAGCTTTCTTT	CASSMRDYDSEAFF
-	-	TRBV7-3	TRBJ2-1	TGTGCCAGCAGCTTGGGACTCTCCTCCTACAATGAGCAGTTCTTC	CASSLGLSSYNEQFF
TRBD2	-	TRBV6-6	TRBJ2-1	TGTGCCAGCAGTTCAGAATTAGCGGGAGGGAAGGGTGAGCAGTTCTTC	CASSSELAGGKGEQFF
TRBD2	-	TRBV29-1	TRBJ2-1	TGCAGCGTTGGAGGGACAGCTGCCGGGACTAGCGGGAGGAGACAGTTCTTC	CSVGGTAAGTSGRRQFF
-	few	TRBV5-1	TRBJ2-7	TGCGCCAGCAGCTTGGACAGGGAGCAGTACTTC	CASSLDREQYF
-	-	TRBV2	TRBJ2-7	TGTGCCAGCAGTGATATGTCCAGGGGAACCTACGAGCAGTACTTC	CASSDMSRGTYEQYF
-	-	TRBV11-2	TRBJ2-7	TGTGCCAGCAGCTTTACCTACGAGCAGTACTTC	CASSFTYEQYF
-	-	TRBV7-2	TRBJ2-5	TGTGCCAGCAGCTACGACAGACAAGAGACCCAGTACTTC	CASSYDRQETQYF
-	few	TRBV20-1	TRBJ2-3	TGCAGTGCCGTGACAGATACGCAGTATTTT	CSAVTDTQYF
-	-	TRBV5-1	TRBJ2-1	TGCGCCAGCAGCAACGTAGCGGTGAGCTACAATGAGCAGTTCTTC	CASSNVAVSYNEQFF
TRBD2	few	TRBV19	TRBJ2-7	TGTGCCAGTAGGCGTACTAGCGGGGGATCCTACGAGCAGTACTTC	CASRRTSGGSYEQYF